This passage covers 11 T cell receptor beta chains from one sample sequenced in a study of OX40 agonist ivuxolimab in advanced cancers. Generated by immunoSEQ multiplex PCR, the TCRdb table keeps only in-frame clones and is missing some. The data show some 27,000 clones, 86% seen once. This sample comprised CD4+ or CD8+ T cells sorted from blood, obtained in a trial of the OX40 agonist ivuxolimab. The receptors derive from an adult with an advanced solid tumor such as melanoma, head and neck, liver or kidney cancer.

The chain links TRBV7-2 to TRBJ2-7, with D uncertain. V lost 2 bases and J 3 bases, leaving 11 bases between the germline ends. Germline values: CDR1 SGHTA, CDR2 FQGNSA. The CDR3 loop spans 14 amino acids. CDR3 residues: CASSLHSTRYEQYF. CDR3 nucleotide sequence: TGTGCCAGCAGCTTACACTCCACACGCTACGAGCAGTACTTC.

This CDR3 reads CASSLSGQGYYGYTF. CDR3 in DNA: TGTGCCAGCAGTTTATCGGGACAGGGATACTATGGCTACACCTTC. V and J are TRBV6-5 and TRBJ1-2, with TRBD1 matching over 9 bases. Germline CDR1 is MNHEY and CDR2 is SVGAGI. The CDR3 spans 15 residues. The junction had 6 bases not matched to a gene; V was cut back by 4 bases and J by 3 bases.

The CDR3 nucleotides read TGTGCCAGCAGCACGATGCGGGACACGGGCTATTTT. Protein: CASSTMRDTGYF. The chain uses TRBV7-9 and TRBJ2-3; tentatively, D is TRBD1 or TRBD2 (6 bases each). Trimming shortened V by 5 bases and J by 15 bases, and 18 bases separated the two germline ends. Germline CDR1 and CDR2: SEHNR and FQNEAQ (reference sequence). There are 12 residues in the CDR3.

The chain has TRBV5-4 and TRBJ2-7; TRBD2 might be the D (5 bases). The V end lost 4 bases, the J end lost 3 bases, and 14 bases lay between the germline ends. Germline V gene data show CDR1 as SGHNT and CDR2 as YYREEE (reference sequence). There are 14 residues in the CDR3. The CDR3 nucleotides are TGTGCCAGCAGCCCGGGCAGCGGACGCTACGAGCAGTACTTC. Translated, it gives CASSPGSGRYEQYF. Using reference TRBV5-4 and TRBJ2-7 for the parts outside the CDR3, the full variable domain is ETGVTQSPTHLIKTRGQQVTLRCSSQSGHNTVSWYQQALGQGPQFIFQYYREEENGRGNFPPRFSGLQFPNYSSELNVNALELDDSALYLCASSPGSGRYEQYFGPGTRLTVT.

The chain is built from TRBV9 and TRBJ1-2; D might be TRBD1 (5 bases). V was pared by 3 bases and J by 3 bases, with 12 bases between. This CDR3 has 14 residues. Germline assignment: CDR1 SGDLS and CDR2 YYNGEE. The CDR3 DNA reads TGTGCCAGCAGCGCCCTGACGACAGACTATGGCTACACCTTC. It is translated as CASSALTTDYGYTF.

Only a few counts were recorded for this clone. This chain links TRBV30 with TRBJ2-2, with 9 bases that match TRBD2. The germline gives CDR1 GTSNPN, CDR2 SVGIG (reference sequence). V dropped 4 bases and J dropped 5; count of bases not matched to a gene: 11. The CDR3 contains 16 residues. DNA for the CDR3: TGTGCCTGGACCCCAGGGACTAGCAGCCATACCGGGGAGCTGTTTTTT. It specifies CAWTPGTSSHTGELFF. Full variable domain (remainder filled in from reference TRBV30 and TRBJ2-2): SQTIHQWPATLVQPVGSPLSLECTVEGTSNPNLYWYRQAAGRGLQLLFYSVGIGQISSEVPQNLSASRPQDRQFILSSKKLLLSDSGFYLCAWTPGTSSHTGELFFGEGSRLTVL.

CDR3 residues: CAWSPLTSRSYNEQFF. As DNA, the CDR3 is TGTGCCTGGAGTCCTCTGACTAGCCGCTCCTACAATGAGCAGTTCTTC. The rearrangement uses TRBV30 and TRBJ2-1; 7 nucleotides match TRBD2. V was pared by 2 bases and J by 0 bases, with 7 bases of the junction left unmatched. Germline CDR1 GTSNPN, CDR2 SVGIG (reference sequence). The CDR3 covers 16 residues.

This clone was seen a handful of times. This chain joins TRBV4-1 and TRBJ1-2, with 8 bases lining up with TRBD1. Germline lookup yields CDR1 MGHRA and CDR2 YSYEKL. The CDR3 consists of 15 residues. V shed 0 bases and J 5 bases; nucleotides not matched to a gene: 5. CDR3 sequence reads: CASSQEDRASYGYTF. DNA for the CDR3: TGCGCCAGCAGCCAAGAGGACAGGGCGTCTTATGGCTACACCTTC.

The chain links TRBV7-9 to TRBJ2-1; D possibly matches TRBD1 or TRBD2 (7 bases each). The length of the CDR3 is 17 residues. Deletions cut 4 bases from V and 0 bases from J, with 16 bases between. Looked up from germline, CDR1 is SEHNR and CDR2 is FQNEAQ (reference sequence). The CDR3 sequence is CASSSSGDRTSYNEQFF. The DNA for the CDR3 is TGTGCCAGCAGCTCCAGCGGGGACAGAACCTCCTACAATGAGCAGTTCTTC.

This chain's CDR3 is CATSPLAGPGETQYF. CDR3 bases: TGTGCCACCAGCCCTCTAGCGGGGCCTGGGGAGACCCAGTACTTC. This chain links TRBV15 with TRBJ2-5; 9 nucleotides align to TRBD2. Trimming took 5 bases from V and 5 from J; bases not matched to a gene: 9. The CDR3 is made up of 15 amino acids. Germline CDR1 and CDR2: LNHNV and YYDKDF (reference sequence). Full variable domain (missing parts from reference TRBV15 and TRBJ2-5): DAMVIQNPRYQVTQFGKPVTLSCSQTLNHNVMYWYQQKSSQAPKLLFHYYDKDFNNEADTPDNFQSRRPNTSFCFLDIRSPGLGDTAMYLCATSPLAGPGETQYFGPGTRLLVL.

The chain carries TRBV7-9 and TRBJ2-7; D gene ambiguous. The CDR3 has 11 residues. V was clipped by 1 base and J by 5 bases, with 3 bases between them. Germline assignment: CDR1 SEHNR and CDR2 FQNEAQ (reference sequence). The CDR3 spells CASSLEDEQYF. CDR3 in DNA: TGTGCCAGCAGCTTAGAGGACGAGCAGTACTTC.